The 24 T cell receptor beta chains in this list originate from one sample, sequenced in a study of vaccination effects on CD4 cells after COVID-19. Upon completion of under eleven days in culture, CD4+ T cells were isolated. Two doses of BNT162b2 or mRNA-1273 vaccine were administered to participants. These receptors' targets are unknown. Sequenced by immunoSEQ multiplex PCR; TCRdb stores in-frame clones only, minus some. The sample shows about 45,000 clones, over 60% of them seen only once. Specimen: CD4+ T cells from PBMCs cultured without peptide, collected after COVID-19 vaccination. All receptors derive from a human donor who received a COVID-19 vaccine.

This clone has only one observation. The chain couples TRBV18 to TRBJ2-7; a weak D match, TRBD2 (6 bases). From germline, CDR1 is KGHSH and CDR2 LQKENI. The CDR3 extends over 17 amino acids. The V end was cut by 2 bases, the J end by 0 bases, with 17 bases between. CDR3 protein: CASSPFPPGAGSYEQYF. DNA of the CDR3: TGTGCCAGCTCACCATTCCCCCCCGGAGCGGGCTCCTACGAGCAGTACTTC.

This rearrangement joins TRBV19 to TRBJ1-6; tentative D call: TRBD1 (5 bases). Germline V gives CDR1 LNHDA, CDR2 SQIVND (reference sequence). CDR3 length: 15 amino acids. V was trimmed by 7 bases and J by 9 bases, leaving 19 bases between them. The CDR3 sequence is CASTESSGVGSPLHF. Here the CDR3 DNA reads TGTGCCAGTACCGAATCCTCGGGGGTCGGTTCACCCCTCCACTTT.

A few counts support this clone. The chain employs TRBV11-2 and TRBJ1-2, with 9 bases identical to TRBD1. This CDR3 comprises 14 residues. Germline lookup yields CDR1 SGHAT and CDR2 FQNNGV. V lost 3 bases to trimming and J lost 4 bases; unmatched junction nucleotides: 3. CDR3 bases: TGTGCCAGCAGCTTGGGACAGGGCCTCTATGGCTACACCTTC. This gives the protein CASSLGQGLYGYTF.

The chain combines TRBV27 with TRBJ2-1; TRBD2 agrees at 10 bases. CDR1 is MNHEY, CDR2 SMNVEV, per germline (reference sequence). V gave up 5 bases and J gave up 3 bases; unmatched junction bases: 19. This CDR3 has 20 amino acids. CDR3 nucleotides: TGTGCCAGCAGTCCGCGAGGGGGGACCATTAGCGGGGGGATCTACAATGAGCAGTTCTTC. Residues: CASSPRGGTISGGIYNEQFF.

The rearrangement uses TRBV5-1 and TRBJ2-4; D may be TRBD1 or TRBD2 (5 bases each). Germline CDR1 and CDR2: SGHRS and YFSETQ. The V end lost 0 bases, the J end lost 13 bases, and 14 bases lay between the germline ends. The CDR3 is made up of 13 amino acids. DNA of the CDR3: TGCGCCAGCAGCTTGGCTAGAGGGGCGTCCCAGTACTTC. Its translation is CASSLARGASQYF.

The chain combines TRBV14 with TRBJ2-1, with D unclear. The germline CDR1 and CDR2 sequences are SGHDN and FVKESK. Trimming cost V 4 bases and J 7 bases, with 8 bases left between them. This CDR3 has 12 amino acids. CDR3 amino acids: CASSPERNEQFF. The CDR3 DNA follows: TGTGCCAGCAGCCCGGAAAGGAATGAGCAGTTCTTC.

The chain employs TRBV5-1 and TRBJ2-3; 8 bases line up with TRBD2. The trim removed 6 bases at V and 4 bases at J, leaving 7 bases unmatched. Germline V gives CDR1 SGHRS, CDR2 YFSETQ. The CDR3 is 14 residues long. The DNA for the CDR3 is TGCGCCAGCACCCCTAGCGGGTTCGCAGATACGCAGTATTTT. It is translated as CASTPSGFADTQYF.

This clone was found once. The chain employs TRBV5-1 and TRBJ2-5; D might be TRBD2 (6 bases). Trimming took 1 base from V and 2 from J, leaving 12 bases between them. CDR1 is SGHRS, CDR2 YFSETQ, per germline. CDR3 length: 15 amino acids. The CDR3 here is CASSLSPGGQETQYF. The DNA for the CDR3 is TGCGCCAGCAGCTTGTCCCCCGGGGGACAAGAGACCCAGTACTTC.

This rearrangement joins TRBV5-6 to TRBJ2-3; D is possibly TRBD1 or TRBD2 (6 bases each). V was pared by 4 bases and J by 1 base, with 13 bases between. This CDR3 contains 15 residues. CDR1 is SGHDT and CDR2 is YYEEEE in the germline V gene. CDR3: CASSPRGPGTDTQYF. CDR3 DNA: TGTGCCAGCAGCCCCCGGGGGCCGGGCACAGATACGCAGTATTTT.

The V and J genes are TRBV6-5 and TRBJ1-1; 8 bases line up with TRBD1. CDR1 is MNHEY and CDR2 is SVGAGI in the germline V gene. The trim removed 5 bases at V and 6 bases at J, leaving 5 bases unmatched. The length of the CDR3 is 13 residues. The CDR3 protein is CASSKRDRSEAFF. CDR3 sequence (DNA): TGTGCCAGCAGTAAAAGGGACAGGTCTGAAGCTTTCTTT.

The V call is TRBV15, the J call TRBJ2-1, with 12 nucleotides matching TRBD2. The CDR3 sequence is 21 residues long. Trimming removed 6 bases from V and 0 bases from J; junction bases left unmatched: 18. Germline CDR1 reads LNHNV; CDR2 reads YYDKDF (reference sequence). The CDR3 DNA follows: TGTGCCACCAGGCCCCCCATAGGGGCTAGCGGGGGGGGGAGCTCCTACAATGAGCAGTTCTTC. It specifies CATRPPIGASGGGSSYNEQFF.

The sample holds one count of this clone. The CDR3 region is CASSQVGGNSPLHF. CDR3 in DNA: TGTGCCAGCAGCCAAGTAGGCGGAAATTCACCCCTCCACTTT. The chain combines TRBV3-1 (or the pseudogene TRBV3-2) with TRBJ1-6; no definite D call. The CDR3 length is 14 residues. In germline, CDR1 is LGHDT, CDR2 YNNKEL (reference sequence). The ends were cut back, 1 base at V and 7 bases at J, with 8 bases in the middle.

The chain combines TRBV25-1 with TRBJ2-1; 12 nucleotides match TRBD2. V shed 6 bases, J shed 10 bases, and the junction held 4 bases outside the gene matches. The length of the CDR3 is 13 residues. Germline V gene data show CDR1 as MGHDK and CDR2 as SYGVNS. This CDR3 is CASRTSGSEEQFF. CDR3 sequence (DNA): TGTGCCAGCAGGACTAGCGGGAGTGAGGAGCAGTTCTTC.

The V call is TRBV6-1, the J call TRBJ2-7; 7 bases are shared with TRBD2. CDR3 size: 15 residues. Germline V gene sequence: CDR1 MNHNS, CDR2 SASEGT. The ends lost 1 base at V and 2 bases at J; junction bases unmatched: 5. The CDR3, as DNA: TGTGCCAGCAGTGAAGTGGGCGGGGGAGCCTACGAGCAGTACTTC. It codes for CASSEVGGGAYEQYF.

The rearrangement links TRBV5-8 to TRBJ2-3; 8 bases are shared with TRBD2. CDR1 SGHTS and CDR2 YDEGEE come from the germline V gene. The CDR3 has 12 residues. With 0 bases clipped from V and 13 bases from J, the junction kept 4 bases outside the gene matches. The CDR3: CASSLAGRGEYF. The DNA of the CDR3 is TGTGCCAGCAGCTTGGCAGGGCGGGGGGAGTATTTT.

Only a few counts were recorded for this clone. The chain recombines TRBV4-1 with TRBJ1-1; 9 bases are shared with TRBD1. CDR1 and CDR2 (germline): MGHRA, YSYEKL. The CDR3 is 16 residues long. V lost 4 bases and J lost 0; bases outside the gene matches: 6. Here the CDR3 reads CASSRGTGRMNTEAFF. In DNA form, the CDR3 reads TGCGCCAGCAGCCGAGGGACAGGGAGGATGAACACTGAAGCTTTCTTT.

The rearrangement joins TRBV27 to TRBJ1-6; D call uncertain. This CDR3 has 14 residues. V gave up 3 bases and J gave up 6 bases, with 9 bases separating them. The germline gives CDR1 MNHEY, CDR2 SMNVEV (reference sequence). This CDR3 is CASSFLGLNSPLHF. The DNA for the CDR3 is TGTGCCAGCAGTTTTTTGGGCCTTAATTCACCCCTCCACTTT.

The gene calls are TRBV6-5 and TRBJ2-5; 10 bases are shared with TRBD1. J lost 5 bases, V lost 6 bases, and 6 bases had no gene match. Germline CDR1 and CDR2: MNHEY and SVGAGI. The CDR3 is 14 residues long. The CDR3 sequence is CASRTGGPGETQYF. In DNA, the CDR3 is TGTGCCAGCAGGACAGGGGGCCCCGGGGAGACCCAGTACTTC.

CDR3 protein: CSARLVNEQFF. The CDR3 nucleotides read TGCAGTGCGCGACTAGTGAATGAGCAGTTCTTC. This chain connects TRBV20-1 to TRBJ2-1, with D possibly TRBD2 on 6 matching bases. CDR3 length equals 11 residues. CDR1 and CDR2 (germline): DFQATT, SNEGSKA (reference sequence). V was trimmed by 6 bases and J by 7 bases, leaving 10 bases between them.

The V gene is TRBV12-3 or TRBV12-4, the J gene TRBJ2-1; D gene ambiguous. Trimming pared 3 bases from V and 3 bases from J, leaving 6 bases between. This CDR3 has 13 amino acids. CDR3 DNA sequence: TGTGCCAGCAGTTTGGGATACTACAATGAGCAGTTCTTC. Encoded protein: CASSLGYYNEQFF.

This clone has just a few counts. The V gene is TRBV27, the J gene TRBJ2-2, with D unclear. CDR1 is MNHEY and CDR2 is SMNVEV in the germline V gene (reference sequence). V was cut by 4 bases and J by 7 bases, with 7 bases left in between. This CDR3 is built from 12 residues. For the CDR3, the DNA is TGTGCCAGCAGTTCCACTTACGGGGAGCTGTTTTTT. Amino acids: CASSSTYGELFF.

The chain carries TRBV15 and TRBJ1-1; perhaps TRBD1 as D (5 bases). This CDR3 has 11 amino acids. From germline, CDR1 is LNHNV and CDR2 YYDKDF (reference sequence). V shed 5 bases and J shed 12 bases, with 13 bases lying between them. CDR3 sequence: CATSAREVPFF. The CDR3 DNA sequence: TGTGCCACCAGCGCCAGGGAGGTACCTTTCTTT.

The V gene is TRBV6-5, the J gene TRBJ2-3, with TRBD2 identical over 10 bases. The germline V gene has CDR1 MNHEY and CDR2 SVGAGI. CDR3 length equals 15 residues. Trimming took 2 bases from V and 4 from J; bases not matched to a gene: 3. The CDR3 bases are TGTGCCAGCAGTTACAGACTAGCGGGCGCAGATACGCAGTATTTT. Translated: CASSYRLAGADTQYF.

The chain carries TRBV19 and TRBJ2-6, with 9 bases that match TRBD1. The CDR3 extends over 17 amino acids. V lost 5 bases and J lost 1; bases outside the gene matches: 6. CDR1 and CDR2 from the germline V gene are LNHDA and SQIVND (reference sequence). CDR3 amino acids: CASSPGTGKSGANVLTF. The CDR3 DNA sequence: TGTGCCAGTAGTCCAGGGACAGGGAAGTCTGGGGCCAACGTCCTGACTTTC.